This T cell receptor (beta chain) emerged from a study of cytomegalovirus exposure and HLA in healthy donors. Across the whole study: Ancestry clustering placed around 81% of 350 to 500 genotyped donors in the Caucasian-associated cluster. Broader study findings: The authors listed 150 to 200 TCR beta chains as cytomegalovirus-associated. A later analysis, which compared TCR beta chains of equal frequency, found the HLA-associated ones more clonally expanded.

This CDR3 is 14 amino acids long. V was clipped by 6 bases and J by 5 bases, with 16 bases between them. CDR1 and CDR2 from the germline V gene are SNHLY and FYNNEI. Concerning this clone itself: What it binds is unknown.

PCR used 60 Vbeta primers and 13 Jbeta primers. Here immunoSEQ multiplex PCR was the method, and the copy in TCRdb shows in-frame clones only, minus some. The data hold about 90,000 clones, with approximately 69% observed a single time. The TCR sequence derives from a woman between 50 and 59 years old in good health and CMV-seropositive. Sample: PBMCs. The J gene is TRBJ1-2, the V gene TRBV2, with D maybe TRBD1 (5 bases). The CDR3 DNA reads as TGTGCCAGCAGACTACAGGCGGTTGGGTATGGCTACACCTTC. Translation gives CASRLQAVGYGYTF.